The 24 T cell receptor beta chains given below trace back to one sample, sequenced in a study of T-cell reconstitution after alpha-beta-depleted transplantation in children. Preparation of the TCRbeta library involved a method that used unique molecular identifiers. TCRdb re-analysed the PCR reads in MiXCR, keeping a single row per CDR3 protein. This table holds about 300,000 distinct CDR3 sequences, 6% to 10% found once. Study-wide results and caveats: Fresh T-cell production supplied most of the T-cell counts and diversity seen one year after transplant.

Which antigens these TCRs recognize remains unknown. The sequencing used peripheral blood, collected 360 days after TCRalphabeta/CD19-depleted stem cell transplant. The source is a female patient under 10 years old who had a stem cell transplant for Fanconi anemia, so the T cells may come from the graft donor.

This clonotype appeared many times. The gene calls are TRBV15 and TRBJ1-1; D is possibly TRBD1 (6 bases). This CDR3 spans 17 amino acids. Trimming took off 0 bases at V and 0 bases at J, with 14 bases between the two ends. CDR1 and CDR2 from the germline V gene are LNHNV and YYDKDF (reference sequence). The DNA of the CDR3 is TGTGCCACCAGCAGAGATGGGGTCGGACAGTTGAACACTGAAGCTTTCTTT. Its translation is CATSRDGVGQLNTEAFF.

This clonotype was seen many times. V gene TRBV2 combines with J gene TRBJ2-1; 8 bases match TRBD2. Losses at the gene ends were 4 bases for V and 4 bases for J; bases not matched to a gene: 6. The CDR3 spans 15 residues. Germline V lookup: CDR1 SNHLY, CDR2 FYNNEI. The CDR3 here is CASSVREGLYNEQFF. The CDR3 nucleotides read TGTGCCAGCAGTGTACGGGAGGGCCTTTACAATGAGCAGTTCTTC.

In this sample, this clonotype turned up a few times. This chain links TRBV7-6 with TRBJ2-7; D may be TRBD1 or TRBD2 (5 bases each). CDR3 length equals 15 residues. CDR1 SGHVS and CDR2 FNYEAQ come from the germline V gene. The V and J ends lost 2 bases and 2 bases respectively, with 13 bases between them. The CDR3 DNA follows: TGTGCCAGCAGCTTATATCGGGACGGAGCCTACGAGCAGTACTTC. Translation gives CASSLYRDGAYEQYF.

This clonotype was observed many times. The rearrangement uses TRBV28 and TRBJ1-1; 8 bases are shared with TRBD1. V lost 4 bases, J lost 1 base, and 5 bases stayed unmatched. CDR3 length: 15 residues. CDR1 is MDHEN and CDR2 is SYDVKM in the germline V gene. The CDR3 protein is CASSSRTGRNTEAFF. DNA for the CDR3: TGTGCCAGCAGTTCGCGGACAGGGCGGAACACTGAAGCTTTCTTT.

Worth noting for this clonotype: An end of the junction differs from the germline gene, which may be a read error. The chain combines TRBV4-2 with TRBJ2-2; 7 bases are a match to TRBD2. This CDR3 comprises 13 residues. The germline V gene encodes CDR1 LGHNA and CDR2 YNFKEQ. CDR3 loop: CARSQGLFRELFF. The CDR3 DNA reads TGTGCCAGGAGCCAGGGACTATTTCGGGAGCTGTTTTTT.

This chain connects TRBV14 to TRBJ1-3; no clear D gene. Germline CDR1 is SGHDN and CDR2 is FVKESK. V dropped 3 bases and J dropped 0 bases, with 3 bases sitting between them. CDR3 length: 13 amino acids. The CDR3 region has the DNA TGTGCCAGCAGCCATATCTCTGGAAACACCATATATTTT. Translated, it gives CASSHISGNTIYF.

This clonotype was detected ten times or more. This chain joins TRBV5-1 and TRBJ1-1; 9 bases match TRBD1. V lost 2 bases and J lost 10; bases outside the gene matches: 3. The CDR3 runs 12 residues. Germline V gene sequence: CDR1 SGHRS, CDR2 YFSETQ. The CDR3 sequence is CASSLQGAAAFF. The DNA for the CDR3 is TGCGCCAGCAGCTTACAGGGGGCGGCAGCTTTCTTT.

This clonotype was seen ten or more times. The chain uses TRBV5-6 and TRBJ2-2; D is unresolved. V lost 5 bases to trimming and J lost 5 bases, with 10 bases between them. The CDR3 is 13 residues long. Germline V gene sequence: CDR1 SGHDT, CDR2 YYEEEE. Here the CDR3 reads CASSFGRTGELFF. The CDR3 DNA reads as TGTGCCAGCAGTTTTGGAAGGACCGGGGAGCTGTTTTTT. Filled out from reference TRBV5-6 and TRBJ2-2, the complete variable domain reads DAGVTQSPTHLIKTRGQQVTLRCSPKSGHDTVSWYQQALGQGPQFIFQYYEEEERQRGNFPDRFSGHQFPNYSSELNVNALLLGDSALYLCASSFGRTGELFFGEGSRLTVL.

The chain recombines TRBV7-9 with TRBJ2-5, with 7 bases lining up with TRBD2. CDR3 length: 15 amino acids. Unmatched junction bases numbered 3, after V lost 0 bases and J lost 2 bases. The germline V gene encodes CDR1 SEHNR and CDR2 FQNEAQ (reference sequence). The CDR3 region is CASSLALGGQETQYF. The CDR3 coding sequence is TGTGCCAGCAGCTTAGCCCTGGGGGGGCAAGAGACCCAGTACTTC.

This rearrangement joins TRBV10-3 to TRBJ1-2; 9 bases agree with TRBD1. Trimming took 8 bases from V and 4 from J; bases not matched to a gene: 8. Germline-derived CDR1 and CDR2 are ENHRY and SYGVKD. The CDR3 is 14 residues long. CDR3 DNA: TGTGCCATCCGGACAGGGGCCTCTACCTATGGCTACACCTTC. Protein product: CAIRTGASTYGYTF.

The table lists this clonotype with a few counts. The rearrangement joins TRBV9 to TRBJ1-1; D is ambiguous. Deletions cut 6 bases from V and 0 bases from J, with 6 bases between. Germline lookup yields CDR1 SGDLS and CDR2 YYNGEE. The CDR3 spans 12 residues. The CDR3 DNA follows: TGTGCCAGCAATGAAATGAACACTGAAGCTTTCTTT. It encodes CASNEMNTEAFF.

In this sample, this clonotype turned up many times. CDR3 sequence reads: CASSLNGHSTDTQYF. CDR3 in DNA: TGCGCCAGCAGCCTCAACGGGCATTCCACAGATACGCAGTATTTT. V usage is TRBV5-1 and J usage is TRBJ2-3; D is unclear. With 4 bases removed from V and 2 bases from J, the gap between germline ends came to 14 bases. Germline V gives CDR1 SGHRS, CDR2 YFSETQ. The CDR3 has 15 residues.

This clonotype was found a few times. The chain is built from TRBV12-3 or TRBV12-4 and TRBJ1-5; D not certain. Trimming pared 2 bases from V and 7 bases from J, leaving 9 bases between. This CDR3 spans 13 amino acids. This CDR3 is CASSLKGNQPQHF. The CDR3 bases are TGTGCCAGCAGTTTAAAAGGGAACCAGCCCCAGCATTTT.

Ten or more counts support this clonotype. This chain joins TRBV5-1 and TRBJ2-2; no clear D. The CDR3 sequence is 15 residues long. Trimming took off 2 bases at V and 1 base at J, with 9 bases between the two ends. Germline CDR1 and CDR2: SGHRS and YFSETQ. The CDR3 DNA reads TGCGCCAGCAGCTTCCAGGTGATGAACACCGGGGAGCTGTTTTTT. This gives the protein CASSFQVMNTGELFF.

This clonotype showed up many times. The J gene is TRBJ2-3, the V gene TRBV29-1; D possibly corresponds to TRBD2 (7 bases). The V end lost 8 bases, the J end lost 3 bases, and 12 bases lay between the germline ends. There are 12 residues in the CDR3. The germline V gene has CDR1 SQVTM and CDR2 ANQGSEA. For the CDR3, the DNA is TGCAGCTCGGGGGGCTTGACAGATACGCAGTATTTT. Its protein product is CSSGGLTDTQYF.

This clonotype appeared a few times. The chain links TRBV3-1 to TRBJ1-2; D gene ambiguous. Germline V gene sequence: CDR1 LGHDT, CDR2 YNNKEL (reference sequence). V was trimmed by 2 bases and J by 4 bases, leaving 14 bases between them. The CDR3 is 15 residues long. This chain's CDR3 is CASSQRSGVIYGYTF. The CDR3 DNA sequence: TGTGCCAGCAGCCAAAGATCCGGGGTGATCTATGGCTACACCTTC.

This chain uses TRBV7-9 with TRBJ1-5; D ambiguous. CDR1 is SEHNR, CDR2 FQNEAQ, per germline (reference sequence). V was shortened by 2 bases and J by 7 bases, with 6 bases between the two germline ends. There are 12 residues in the CDR3. The chain's CDR3 is CASSLSSQPQHF. In DNA, the CDR3 is TGTGCCAGCAGCTTATCCAGCCAGCCCCAGCATTTT. Full variable domain (outside the CDR3, taken from reference TRBV7-9 and TRBJ1-5): DTGVSQNPRHKITKRGQNVTFRCDPISEHNRLYWYRQTLGQGPEFLTYFQNEAQLEKSRLLSDRFSAERPKGSFSTLEIQRTEQGDSAMYLCASSLSSQPQHFGDGTRLSIL.

In this sample, this clonotype turned up a few times. The chain joins TRBV7-9 to TRBJ2-7; D is perhaps TRBD2 (6 bases). CDR1 is SEHNR, CDR2 FQNEAQ, per germline (reference sequence). The CDR3 totals 16 residues. The V end lost 0 bases, the J end lost 5 bases, and 17 bases lay between the germline ends. The CDR3 DNA is TGTGCCAGCAGCTTAGCGGGTGGGGCGGGGAGAAACGAGCAGTACTTC. Amino acids: CASSLAGGAGRNEQYF.

This clonotype was detected ten times or more. V and J are TRBV7-2 and TRBJ2-1; 9 bases are a match to TRBD2. The CDR3 extends over 15 amino acids. V shed 1 base and J 7 bases; nucleotides not matched to a gene: 5. In germline, CDR1 is SGHTA, CDR2 FQGNSA. In DNA form, the CDR3 reads TGTGCCAGCAGCTTAGGGGCGGGAGGGCCGAATGAGCAGTTCTTC. This codes for CASSLGAGGPNEQFF. The entire variable domain, with the rest obtained from reference TRBV7-2 and TRBJ2-1, is as follows: GAGVSQSPSNKVTEKGKDVELRCDPISGHTALYWYRQSLGQGLEFLIYFQGNSAPDKSGLPSDRFSAERTGGSVSTLTIQRTQQEDSAVYLCASSLGAGGPNEQFFGPGTRLTVL.

The chain combines TRBV20-1 with TRBJ2-1; tentative D call: TRBD1 (6 bases). The CDR3 is made up of 10 amino acids. Germline assignment: CDR1 DFQATT and CDR2 SNEGSKA (reference sequence). Trimming took 3 bases from V and 15 from J, leaving 12 bases between them. CDR3: CSARLGAPFF. The CDR3 nucleotides are TGCAGTGCTAGGTTGGGGGCTCCGTTCTTC.

This clonotype has a count of ten or more. The chain joins TRBV3-1 to TRBJ2-3, with D unresolved. This CDR3 has 14 amino acids. Germline loops: CDR1 LGHDT, CDR2 YNNKEL (reference sequence). V lost 0 bases to trimming and J lost 8 bases, with 12 bases between them. In DNA form, the CDR3 reads TGTGCCAGCAGCCAAGATTATGGGGATGGTACGCAGTATTTT. Its translation: CASSQDYGDGTQYF.

This clonotype was counted many times. The chain uses TRBV7-9 and TRBJ1-1; TRBD1 aligns across 7 bases. Germline V gives CDR1 SEHNR, CDR2 FQNEAQ (reference sequence). The CDR3 runs to 17 residues. J was trimmed by 10 bases and V by 2 bases; bases with no gene match: 19. The CDR3 DNA follows: TGTGCCAGCAGCTTAACGCATTTTACCGGGACAGCCACCGGAGCTTTCTTT. The encoded protein is CASSLTHFTGTATGAFF.

This clonotype has ten or more counts. The chain couples TRBV20-1 to TRBJ2-7; D not resolved. Trimming removed 4 bases at V and 0 bases at J, with 19 bases between. The CDR3 extends over 16 amino acids. Germline V gene sequence: CDR1 DFQATT, CDR2 SNEGSKA (reference sequence). DNA of the CDR3: TGCAGTGCTACCCCTCTCGCACGAATTTTCTCCTACGAGCAGTACGTC. It codes for CSATPLARIFSYEQYV.

The chain carries TRBV5-6 and TRBJ2-3; no firm D call. Trimming removed 2 bases from V and 1 base from J, with 5 bases in between. The CDR3 covers 13 residues. The germline gives CDR1 SGHDT, CDR2 YYEEEE. For the CDR3, the DNA is TGTGCCAGCAGCTTCGTTCGCACAGATACGCAGTATTTT. Its translation: CASSFVRTDTQYF.